What follows are 29 T cell receptor beta chains derived from one specimen sequenced in a study of cytomegalovirus exposure and HLA in healthy donors. The PCR was carried out with 60 Vbeta primers and 13 Jbeta primers. The protocol was immunoSEQ multiplex PCR, while the TCRdb copy is restricted to in-frame clones and leaves out a portion. The sample has around 150,000 clones; around 75% are singletons. Sample: PBMCs. The source is a human donor in good health.

The rearrangement uses TRBV19 and TRBJ1-3; D remains unclear. CDR3 size: 15 residues. The germline V and J ends were trimmed by 10 bases and 2 bases, with 18 bases remaining between them. The germline CDR1 and CDR2 sequences are LNHDA and SQIVND (reference sequence). The CDR3 DNA reads TGTGCCACCACCCCCCCCGGGGTCCCTGGAAACACCATATATTTT. As protein: CATTPPGVPGNTIYF. Filled out from reference TRBV19 and TRBJ1-3, the complete variable domain reads DGGITQSPKYLFRKEGQNVTLSCEQNLNHDAMYWYRQDPGQGLRLIYYSQIVNDFQKGDIAEGYSVSREKKESFPLTVTSAQKNPTAFYLCATTPPGVPGNTIYFGEGSWLTVV.

This chain uses TRBV9 with TRBJ2-7; TRBD1 matches 7 bases. Trimming at V came to 2 bases and at J to 0 bases, leaving 2 bases not matched to a gene. Germline V gene sequence: CDR1 SGDLS, CDR2 YYNGEE. CDR3 length equals 14 residues. The CDR3 spells CASSVGTASYEQYF. As DNA, the CDR3 is TGTGCCAGCAGCGTCGGGACAGCCTCCTACGAGCAGTACTTC.

The chain links TRBV6-5 to TRBJ2-5, with D possibly matching TRBD1 (5 bases). CDR1 MNHEY and CDR2 SVGAGI come from the germline V gene. The CDR3 totals 13 residues. With 7 bases removed from V and 5 bases from J, the gap between germline ends came to 14 bases. Here the CDR3 DNA reads TGTGCCAGCAAGGTCCCAGGGCACGAGACCCAGTACTTC. This codes for CASKVPGHETQYF.

The genes are TRBV18 and TRBJ2-7, with TRBD1 matching 8 bases. The CDR3 consists of 12 residues. V dropped 6 bases and J dropped 7; count of bases not matched to a gene: 5. Germline CDR1 KGHSH, CDR2 LQKENI. CDR3 sequence (DNA): TGTGCCAGCTCGCAACAGGGGGAGGAGCAGTACTTC. It translates to CASSQQGEEQYF.

The chain carries TRBV7-9 and TRBJ2-7, with TRBD1 matching over 11 bases. The V and J ends lost 5 bases and 6 bases, in that order; junction bases with no gene match: 9. Germline assignment: CDR1 SEHNR and CDR2 FQNEAQ (reference sequence). CDR3 length: 15 amino acids. The DNA of the CDR3 is TGTGCCAGCAGCCCAGCCGCCGGGACAGGGGGCGAGCAGTACTTC. Its protein product is CASSPAAGTGGEQYF. The full variable domain, with the rest looked up from reference TRBV7-9 and TRBJ2-7, is DTGVSQNPRHKITKRGQNVTFRCDPISEHNRLYWYRQTLGQGPEFLTYFQNEAQLEKSRLLSDRFSAERPKGSFSTLEIQRTEQGDSAMYLCASSPAAGTGGEQYFGPGTRLTVT.

The chain recombines TRBV27 with TRBJ2-3, with D possibly matching TRBD2 (6 bases). Trimming took 7 bases from V and 4 from J, leaving 12 bases between them. The CDR3 extends over 13 amino acids. Germline V gene lookup returns CDR1 MNHEY and CDR2 SMNVEV (reference sequence). The CDR3 nucleotides are TGTGCCAGCACGGAGGGCGGCGCAGATACGCAGTATTTT. Its protein product is CASTEGGADTQYF.

The chain is built from TRBV6-1 and TRBJ2-7; the D gene is possibly TRBD1 (5 bases). V dropped 7 bases and J dropped 2 bases, with 9 bases sitting between them. Germline loops: CDR1 MNHNS, CDR2 SASEGT. The CDR3 totals 12 residues. Here the CDR3 DNA reads TGTGCCAGCACTAGACAGACCTACGAGCAGTACTTC. Encoded protein: CASTRQTYEQYF.

V gene TRBV2 combines with J gene TRBJ2-3, with 10 bases fitting TRBD2. Trimming cost V 2 bases and J 6 bases; bases outside gene matches: 11. CDR3 size: 17 residues. Germline values: CDR1 SNHLY, CDR2 FYNNEI. The CDR3 here is CASSEMTSGSQGDTQYF. The DNA for the CDR3 is TGTGCCAGCAGTGAAATGACTAGCGGGTCCCAGGGGGATACGCAGTATTTT.

V usage is TRBV6-1 and J usage is TRBJ1-6, with D perhaps matching TRBD1 (6 bases). Germline CDR1 is MNHNS and CDR2 is SASEGT. Trimming cost V 9 bases and J 9 bases, with 15 bases left between them. This CDR3 region has 13 residues. CDR3 nucleotides: TGTGCCAGTAACAACAGGGTTACTTCACCCCTCCACTTT. It is translated as CASNNRVTSPLHF.

The chain joins TRBV6-6 to TRBJ1-3; no clear D. Trimming shortened V by 2 bases and J by 7 bases, and 6 bases separated the two germline ends. The CDR3 loop spans 12 amino acids. Germline-derived CDR1 and CDR2 are MNHNY and SVGAGI (reference sequence). The CDR3 nucleotides read TGTGCCAGCAGTTACGAGCCTAACACCATATATTTT. Amino acids: CASSYEPNTIYF.

This clone was seen only once. V gene TRBV19 combines with J gene TRBJ1-2, with D tentatively TRBD1 (5 bases). Germline CDR1 LNHDA, CDR2 SQIVND (reference sequence). The CDR3 has 16 residues. Deletions cut 5 bases from V and 1 base from J, with 17 bases between. CDR3 in amino acids: CASSPQGGRNNYGYTF. CDR3 bases: TGTGCCAGTAGTCCCCAGGGAGGGCGAAATAACTATGGCTACACCTTC.

CDR3 residues: CASGLGTEAFF. CDR3 bases: TGTGCTAGTGGTTTGGGCACCGAGGCTTTCTTT. V is TRBV12-5 and J is TRBJ1-1; no clear D gene. The V end lost 1 base, the J end lost 11 bases, and 8 bases lay between the germline ends. CDR1 is LGHNT, CDR2 FRNRAP, per germline. The length of the CDR3 is 11 residues.

The chain uses TRBV5-1 and TRBJ2-2; 10 positions agree with TRBD2. This CDR3 has 17 amino acids. In germline, CDR1 is SGHRS, CDR2 YFSETQ. Unmatched junction bases numbered 4, after V lost 2 bases and J lost 0 bases. CDR3 sequence (DNA): TGCGCCAGCAGCTTTTTAGCGGGGGGCACGAACACCGGGGAGCTGTTTTTT. Translated: CASSFLAGGTNTGELFF.

This chain links TRBV20-1 with TRBJ1-2; D is unresolved. V lost 0 bases, J lost 8 bases, and 4 bases lay in between. CDR1 and CDR2 from the germline V gene are DFQATT and SNEGSKA (reference sequence). The CDR3 is 10 amino acids. CDR3 nucleotides: TGCAGTGCTAGAGATGGCGGCTACACCTTC. It is translated as CSARDGGYTF.

The CDR3 region has the DNA TGCGCCAGCAGCTGGGATTCGACAGGGAAGTATGGCTACACCTTC. Encoded protein: CASSWDSTGKYGYTF. The V call is TRBV5-1, the J call TRBJ1-2; TRBD1 agrees at 7 bases. The germline gives CDR1 SGHRS, CDR2 YFSETQ. The CDR3 covers 15 residues. The V segment lost 3 bases and the J segment 5 bases; nucleotides outside the gene matches: 10.

The CDR3 loop is CASSFEGYSGNTIYF. The CDR3 DNA reads as TGTGCCAGCAGTTTTGAGGGCTACTCTGGAAACACCATATATTTT. V usage is TRBV6-6 and J usage is TRBJ1-3; the D is unclear. V lost 4 bases and J 0 bases, leaving 10 bases between the germline ends. The CDR3 consists of 15 residues. Per the germline V gene, CDR1 is MNHNY and CDR2 is SVGAGI (reference sequence).

This clone has just a few counts. V and J are TRBV13 and TRBJ1-2, with a tentative D call TRBD1 (5 bases). With 2 bases removed from V and 3 bases from J, the gap between germline ends came to 7 bases. Per germline, CDR1 PRHDT and CDR2 FYEKMQ (reference sequence). CDR3 length: 13 amino acids. DNA for the CDR3: TGTGCCAGCAGCTTACAGGGTTACTATGGCTACACCTTC. This encodes CASSLQGYYGYTF. The full variable domain, completed using reference TRBV13 and TRBJ1-2, is AAGVIQSPRHLIKEKRETATLKCYPIPRHDTVYWYQQGPGQDPQFLISFYEKMQSDKGSIPDRFSAQQFSDYHSELNMSSLELGDSALYFCASSLQGYYGYTFGSGTRLTVV.

This rearrangement joins TRBV5-6 to TRBJ1-1; D is uncertain. CDR1 and CDR2 (germline): SGHDT, YYEEEE. CDR3 length: 14 residues. Trimming took 1 base from V and 1 from J, leaving 8 bases between them. The CDR3 coding sequence is TGTGCCAGCAGCTTGAATCCAGAGAACACTGAAGCTTTCTTT. The encoded protein is CASSLNPENTEAFF.

The rearrangement joins TRBV6-6 to TRBJ2-7; 7 nucleotides agree with TRBD1. The CDR3 extends over 14 amino acids. V shed 7 bases and J 0 bases; nucleotides not matched to a gene: 6. Germline CDR1 is MNHNY and CDR2 is SVGAGI (reference sequence). The CDR3 loop is CASKPTGSSYEQYF. In DNA form, the CDR3 reads TGTGCCAGCAAACCGACAGGGAGCTCCTACGAGCAGTACTTC.

CDR3 amino acids: CASSGVGGAYGYTF. The CDR3 bases are TGTGCCAGCAGTGGGGTGGGGGGGGCGTATGGCTACACCTTC. The chain links TRBV6-6 to TRBJ1-2; TRBD1 might be the D (6 bases). V was clipped by 5 bases and J by 5 bases, with 15 bases between them. Germline V gene lookup returns CDR1 MNHNY and CDR2 SVGAGI (reference sequence). The CDR3 is made up of 14 amino acids.

This clone showed up just once. This chain joins TRBV18 and TRBJ1-1; 7 positions agree with TRBD1. From germline, CDR1 is KGHSH and CDR2 LQKENI. Trimming cost V 4 bases and J 6 bases; bases outside gene matches: 5. There are 13 residues in the CDR3. CDR3 region: CASSRSQGAEAFF. CDR3 DNA: TGTGCCAGCTCACGGAGTCAGGGGGCTGAAGCTTTCTTT.

The V call is TRBV4-1, the J call TRBJ2-1; 10 bases agree with TRBD2. V was clipped by 1 base and J by 9 bases; unmatched bases: 6. CDR1 and CDR2 from the germline V gene are MGHRA and YSYEKL. The CDR3 length is 15 residues. The CDR3 sequence: CASSQVPAGGSEQFF. CDR3 coding DNA: TGCGCCAGCAGCCAAGTTCCAGCGGGGGGGTCTGAGCAGTTCTTC.

The chain couples TRBV7-6 to TRBJ2-5, with D possibly matching TRBD1 (6 bases). The germline V and J ends were trimmed by 5 bases and 5 bases, with 18 bases remaining between them. Per the germline V gene, CDR1 is SGHVS and CDR2 is FNYEAQ. The CDR3 is made up of 15 amino acids. CDR3 in DNA: TGTGCCAGCAGCCCACGACAGGTTGGTGCGGAGACCCAGTACTTC. Amino acids: CASSPRQVGAETQYF.

V usage is TRBV5-4 and J usage is TRBJ2-7; the D is unclear. The ends were cut back, 1 base at V and 0 bases at J, with 5 bases in the middle. This CDR3 contains 13 residues. Per germline, CDR1 SGHNT and CDR2 YYREEE (reference sequence). The CDR3 is CASSLQASYEQYF. As DNA, the CDR3 is TGTGCCAGCAGCTTGCAGGCCTCCTACGAGCAGTACTTC.

The genes are TRBV2 and TRBJ2-3, with TRBD2 matching 11 bases. Looked up from germline, CDR1 is SNHLY and CDR2 is FYNNEI. The J segment lost 4 bases and the V segment lost 5 bases, leaving 8 bases of the junction unmatched. This CDR3 spans 16 amino acids. The CDR3 DNA reads TGTGCCAGCAGTACCGCTCTAGCGGGGGGCGCAGATACGCAGTATTTT. Its translation: CASSTALAGGADTQYF.

The chain couples TRBV13 to TRBJ1-3; the D gene is possibly TRBD1 (5 bases). This CDR3 comprises 16 residues. With 2 bases removed from V and 0 bases from J, the gap between germline ends came to 11 bases. The germline V gene has CDR1 PRHDT and CDR2 FYEKMQ (reference sequence). The CDR3: CASSLRRGSSGNTIYF. For the CDR3, the DNA is TGTGCCAGCAGCTTACGTCGGGGGAGCTCTGGAAACACCATATATTTT.

The chain combines TRBV4-1 with TRBJ2-5, with TRBD2 matching 9 bases. Looked up from germline, CDR1 is MGHRA and CDR2 is YSYEKL. V shed 1 base, J shed 6 bases, and the junction held 6 bases outside the gene matches. The CDR3 spans 15 residues. The chain's CDR3 is CASSQVSGGRQTQYF. DNA for the CDR3: TGCGCCAGCAGCCAAGTTAGCGGGGGAAGACAGACCCAGTACTTC.

V and J are TRBV4-3 and TRBJ2-7; 8 bases match TRBD2. This CDR3 has 16 residues. CDR1 and CDR2 from the germline V gene are LGHNA and YSLEER. Trimming cost V 0 bases and J 4 bases; bases outside gene matches: 8. The CDR3 reads CASSQEAAGGYYEQYF. CDR3 DNA: TGCGCCAGCAGCCAAGAAGCGGCGGGGGGTTATTACGAGCAGTACTTC.

For this clone: A read error may produce the germline difference seen at one junction end. This chain connects TRBV11-2 to TRBJ2-1; perhaps TRBD1 as D (5 bases). The CDR3 extends over 17 amino acids. Germline CDR1 reads SGHAT; CDR2 reads FQNNGV. CDR3 nucleotide sequence: TGTGCCAGCAGTTTAGGCCTGACAGCCAGCTCCTACAATGAGCAGTTCTTC. Protein sequence: CASSLGLTASSYNEQFF.